This passage covers 20 T cell receptor beta chains from one sample sequenced in a study of cytomegalovirus exposure and HLA in healthy donors. Vbeta (60) and Jbeta (13) primers were used in the PCR. Assay: immunoSEQ multiplex PCR; the TCRdb copy retains only in-frame clones and omits some. The sample carries roughly 140,000 clones, 60% to 80% recorded once. Sample: PBMCs. These receptors all stem from a male donor in good health and CMV-seronegative.

The chain links TRBV7-6 to TRBJ1-2, with 8 bases lining up with TRBD1. CDR1 and CDR2 from the germline V gene are SGHVS and FNYEAQ. With V trimmed by 6 bases and J by 4 bases, 4 bases remained unmatched. The CDR3 contains 13 residues. DNA for the CDR3: TGTGCCAGCAGGCCACAGGGGGGCTATGGCTACACCTTC. Protein: CASRPQGGYGYTF. The entire variable domain, with the rest obtained from reference TRBV7-6 and TRBJ1-2, is as follows: GAGVSQSPRYKVTKRGQDVALRCDPISGHVSLYWYRQALGQGPEFLTYFNYEAQQDKSGLPNDRFSAERPEGSISTLTIQRTEQRDSAMYRCASRPQGGYGYTFGSGTRLTVV.

The V call is TRBV10-3, the J call TRBJ1-3; D is perhaps TRBD1 (6 bases). The CDR3 loop spans 14 amino acids. V was pared by 5 bases and J by 2 bases, with 10 bases between. The germline V gene encodes CDR1 ENHRY and CDR2 SYGVKD. The CDR3 DNA reads TGTGCCATCAGTCGTCCAGGGGCTGGAAACACCATATATTTT. Encoded protein: CAISRPGAGNTIYF.

The rearrangement uses TRBV5-1 and TRBJ2-7, with TRBD1 matching over 11 bases. Unmatched junction bases numbered 6, after V lost 0 bases and J lost 7 bases. The length of the CDR3 is 15 residues. Germline-derived CDR1 and CDR2 are SGHRS and YFSETQ. The CDR3 is CASSLGTGGLGEQYF. CDR3 nucleotides: TGCGCCAGCAGCTTGGGGACAGGGGGCTTGGGGGAGCAGTACTTC. The full variable domain, its missing parts supplied by reference TRBV5-1 and TRBJ2-7, is KAGVTQTPRYLIKTRGQQVTLSCSPISGHRSVSWYQQTPGQGLQFLFEYFSETQRNKGNFPGRFSGRQFSNSRSEMNVSTLELGDSALYLCASSLGTGGLGEQYFGPGTRLTVT.

In this sample, this clone turned up a few times. The J gene is TRBJ2-7, the V gene TRBV9, with 9 bases aligning to TRBD1. The CDR3 is made up of 15 amino acids. Germline CDR1 SGDLS, CDR2 YYNGEE. Germline trimming cut 0 bases from V and 3 bases from J; bases unmatched to any gene: 4. CDR3 nucleotide sequence: TGTGCCAGCAGCGTAGTCGGGGACAGGGACTACGAGCAGTACTTC. Its protein is CASSVVGDRDYEQYF.

The rearrangement joins TRBV10-2 to TRBJ1-2; 7 bases match TRBD1. CDR1 WSHSY and CDR2 SAAADI come from the germline V gene. CDR3 size: 17 residues. V trimming: 0 bases; J trimming: 6 bases; junction bases outside the gene matches: 13. CDR3 amino acids: CASSESSRSGGQNGYTF. The CDR3, as DNA: TGCGCCAGCAGTGAGTCGAGTAGGTCAGGGGGTCAGAATGGCTACACCTTC.

This clone appeared a few times. The chain combines TRBV2 with TRBJ2-2; 10 nucleotides align to TRBD1. The CDR3 is 15 residues long. The trim removed 6 bases at V and 5 bases at J, leaving 6 bases unmatched. CDR1 SNHLY and CDR2 FYNNEI come from the germline V gene. The CDR3 DNA follows: TGTGCCAGCAGGGACAGGGGGATTATAACCGGGGAGCTGTTTTTT. Translation gives CASRDRGIITGELFF.

The V gene is TRBV5-8, the J gene TRBJ2-1; 9 bases are a match to TRBD2. CDR3 length equals 15 residues. V shed 0 bases, J shed 5 bases, and the junction held 3 bases outside the gene matches. Germline CDR1 is SGHTS and CDR2 is YDEGEE. In DNA, the CDR3 is TGTGCCAGCAGCTTGGGGACTAGCGTACACAATGAGCAGTTCTTC. It encodes CASSLGTSVHNEQFF.

The gene calls are TRBV4-1 and TRBJ1-3, with unresolved D. Germline V gene lookup returns CDR1 MGHRA and CDR2 YSYEKL. The CDR3 extends over 15 amino acids. The ends were cut back, 0 bases at V and 4 bases at J, with 10 bases in the middle. Here the CDR3 reads CASSQDRNSGNTIYF. The CDR3 DNA is TGCGCCAGCAGCCAAGATAGGAACAGCGGAAACACCATATATTTT.

This clone has a single count. This sequence joins TRBV9 and TRBJ1-2; D gene ambiguous. V was pared by 3 bases and J by 2 bases, with 23 bases between. This CDR3 region has 18 residues. CDR1 is SGDLS, CDR2 YYNGEE, per germline. The CDR3 here is CASSGLGERKDLNYGYTF. The CDR3 DNA sequence: TGTGCCAGCAGCGGGCTCGGGGAGCGTAAGGACTTAAACTATGGCTACACCTTC.

The chain employs TRBV21-1 and TRBJ2-5; the table's D gene call, TRBD2, was not cross checked with the DNA. TRBV21-1 is marked as a pseudogene. This CDR3 contains 19 residues. This CDR3 is CASSKVGRRVAGGKETQYF. CDR3 nucleotide sequence: TGTGCCAGCAGCAAAGTAGGTAGACGGGTAGCGGGGGGGAAGGAGACCCAGTACTTC.

This clone was recorded a few times. The gene calls are TRBV7-6 and TRBJ1-3; D ambiguous. V lost 5 bases, J lost 0 bases, and 11 bases lay in between. The CDR3 runs 15 residues. Germline V gene lookup returns CDR1 SGHVS and CDR2 FNYEAQ. The CDR3 loop is CASSHGRGSGNTIYF. CDR3 DNA sequence: TGTGCCAGCAGCCACGGGCGGGGCTCTGGAAACACCATATATTTT.

V is TRBV5-5 and J is TRBJ1-3; 10 bases are shared with TRBD1. V was pared by 5 bases and J by 1 base, with 3 bases of the junction left unmatched. The CDR3 length is 15 residues. CDR1 and CDR2 from the germline V gene are SGHKS and YYEKEE (reference sequence). The CDR3, as DNA: TGTGCCAGCAGACGGACAGGGGGTTCTGGAAACACCATATATTTT. Translated: CASRRTGGSGNTIYF.

The V and J genes are TRBV5-1 and TRBJ1-1; no firm D call. Germline CDR1 and CDR2: SGHRS and YFSETQ. V was pared by 1 base and J by 0 bases, with 10 bases between. This CDR3 is 15 amino acids long. In DNA form, the CDR3 reads TGCGCCAGCAGCTTGAGTGGCACCATGAACACTGAAGCTTTCTTT. This encodes CASSLSGTMNTEAFF.

There are a few counts of this clone. The CDR3 loop reads CASSPRTGGFEQYF. CDR3 coding DNA: TGTGCCAGCAGTCCTCGGACAGGGGGCTTCGAGCAGTACTTC. V gene TRBV2 combines with J gene TRBJ2-7; 11 bases match TRBD1. Per germline, CDR1 SNHLY and CDR2 FYNNEI. The trim removed 5 bases at V and 6 bases at J, leaving 6 bases unmatched. The CDR3 has 14 amino acids. Variable domain in full (rest from reference TRBV2 and TRBJ2-7): EPEVTQTPSHQVTQMGQEVILRCVPISNHLYFYWYRQILGQKVEFLVSFYNNEISEKSEIFDDQFSVERPDGSNFTLKIRSTKLEDSAMYFCASSPRTGGFEQYFGPGTRLTVT.

The chain recombines TRBV29-1 with TRBJ2-7, with 10 bases identical to TRBD1. J gave up 5 bases and V 7 bases, and 8 bases lay outside the gene matches. Germline loops: CDR1 SQVTM, CDR2 ANQGSEA. The CDR3 runs to 13 residues. The CDR3 bases are TGCAGCGGCCGACAGGGGGCGTTAAACGAGCAGTACTTC. Translated, it gives CSGRQGALNEQYF.

This chain connects TRBV9 to TRBJ1-5; 9 positions match TRBD1. In germline, CDR1 is SGDLS, CDR2 YYNGEE. The CDR3 contains 15 residues. After removal of 4 bases from V and 5 bases from J, the junction contained 7 bases not matched to a gene. CDR3 in DNA: TGTGCCAGCAGCTACGGACAGGGGCAAGATCAGCCCCAGCATTTT. It is translated as CASSYGQGQDQPQHF.

The sample holds a few counts of this clone. This chain links TRBV12-5 with TRBJ1-3; 8 nucleotides agree with TRBD1. With 0 bases clipped from V and 8 bases from J, the junction kept 12 bases outside the gene matches. This CDR3 contains 17 residues. Per the germline V gene, CDR1 is LGHNT and CDR2 is FRNRAP. As DNA, the CDR3 is TGTGCTAGTGGTTTGGTAGTAGGACAGGGTGTATATGACACCATATATTTT. It encodes CASGLVVGQGVYDTIYF.

V and J are TRBV19 and TRBJ1-5, with D possibly TRBD1 on 6 matching bases. CDR1 and CDR2 from the germline V gene are LNHDA and SQIVND (reference sequence). V dropped 5 bases and J dropped 0 bases, with 20 bases sitting between them. This CDR3 comprises 18 residues. The CDR3 DNA reads as TGTGCCAGTAGTCGCGCCGCCGGGACACCTTATAGCAATCAGCCCCAGCATTTT. It encodes CASSRAAGTPYSNQPQHF.

The chain couples TRBV30 to TRBJ1-3; D unclear. In germline, CDR1 is GTSNPN, CDR2 SVGIG (reference sequence). Trimming pared 2 bases from V and 6 bases from J, leaving 11 bases between. The CDR3 is 13 amino acids. CDR3 residues: CAWSRLTVNTIYF. In nucleotides, the CDR3 is TGTGCCTGGAGTAGGCTAACAGTAAACACCATATATTTT. Based on the CDR3 plus reference TRBV30 and TRBJ1-3, the full variable domain is SQTIHQWPATLVQPVGSPLSLECTVEGTSNPNLYWYRQAAGRGLQLLFYSVGIGQISSEVPQNLSASRPQDRQFILSSKKLLLSDSGFYLCAWSRLTVNTIYFGEGSWLTVV.

V and J are TRBV7-3 and TRBJ2-3; 8 bases map to TRBD1. This CDR3 region has 16 residues. Germline trimming cut 4 bases from V and 0 bases from J; bases unmatched to any gene: 6. The germline gives CDR1 SGHTA, CDR2 FQGTGA. The CDR3 loop is CASSSTGVSSTDTQYF. The CDR3 DNA follows: TGTGCCAGCAGCTCGACAGGGGTTTCTAGCACAGATACGCAGTATTTT.